Listed here are 17 T cell receptor beta chains from one sample, sequenced in a study of T-cell reconstitution after alpha-beta-depleted transplantation in children. Molecular barcoding with unique molecular identifiers was used for the TCRbeta library. Using its own MiXCR run on the PCR reads, TCRdb lists one record per CDR3 protein. Among about 980,000 distinct CDR3 sequences listed, about 29% were seen once. The specimen comprised PBMCs, mostly from graft donor cells, sampled 360 days after TCRalphabeta/CD19-depleted stem cell transplant. These receptors were obtained from a boy less than two years old who had a stem cell transplant for SCID, so the T cells may come from the graft donor.

The chain is built from TRBV28 and TRBJ1-5, with TRBD1 identical over 7 bases. There are 15 residues in the CDR3. Unmatched junction bases numbered 3, after V lost 1 base and J lost 3 bases. Germline-derived CDR1 and CDR2 are MDHEN and SYDVKM. The CDR3 nucleotides read TGTGCCAGCAGTTTATTAACAGGGGACAATCAGCCCCAGCATTTT. This gives the protein CASSLLTGDNQPQHF. Full variable domain (missing parts from reference TRBV28 and TRBJ1-5): DVKVTQSSRYLVKRTGEKVFLECVQDMDHENMFWYRQDPGLGLRLIYFSYDVKMKEKGDIPEGYSVSREKKERFSLILESASTNQTSMYLCASSLLTGDNQPQHFGDGTRLSIL.

V is TRBV3-1 and J is TRBJ1-1; 9 positions agree with TRBD1. The germline gives CDR1 LGHDT, CDR2 YNNKEL (reference sequence). V lost 0 bases to trimming and J lost 1 base; unmatched junction nucleotides: 6. CDR3 length equals 17 residues. CDR3 nucleotides: TGTGCCAGCAGCCAAGATCCTACAGGGGGCTGGAACACTGAAGCTTTCTTT. Translation: CASSQDPTGGWNTEAFF.

The J gene is TRBJ1-4, the V gene TRBV7-9; D is perhaps TRBD1 (6 bases). Germline assignment: CDR1 SEHNR and CDR2 FQNEAQ (reference sequence). The CDR3 extends over 17 amino acids. V lost 5 bases, J lost 0 bases, and 16 bases lay in between. The CDR3 here is CASSPQGIPPTNEKLFF. As DNA, the CDR3 is TGTGCCAGCAGCCCACAGGGAATTCCGCCAACTAATGAAAAACTGTTTTTT.

This sequence joins TRBV30 and TRBJ2-5; 8 nucleotides line up with TRBD2. V shed 7 bases and J 1 base; nucleotides not matched to a gene: 2. The CDR3 extends over 12 amino acids. The germline CDR1 and CDR2 sequences are GTSNPN and SVGIG (reference sequence). CDR3 DNA: TGTGCCTTCACTAGCGGCCAAGAGACCCAGTACTTC. Its translation: CAFTSGQETQYF.

There are a few counts of this clonotype. The chain carries TRBV12-3 or TRBV12-4 and TRBJ2-2; no definite D call. V dropped 6 bases and J dropped 6 bases, with 8 bases sitting between them. This CDR3 spans 12 amino acids. DNA of the CDR3: TGTGCCAGCAGACTACTATCCGGGGAGCTGTTTTTT. It yields the protein CASRLLSGELFF.

As regards this clonotype: One end of the junction is discordant with germline, which a read error may explain. V and J are TRBV5-1 and TRBJ2-7, with D perhaps TRBD1 or TRBD2 (5 bases each). The CDR3 sequence is 12 residues long. Looked up from germline, CDR1 is SGHRS and CDR2 is YFSETQ. The CDR3 reads CASSLSRGEQHF. The CDR3 DNA sequence: TGCGCCAGCAGCTTAAGCCGGGGCGAGCAGCACTTC.

The chain is built from TRBV12-3 or TRBV12-4 and TRBJ2-6; 8 positions match TRBD1. V shed 6 bases and J 0 bases; nucleotides not matched to a gene: 7. This CDR3 region has 17 residues. CDR3 region: CASSSTGVISGANVLTF. Written as DNA, the CDR3 is TGTGCCAGCAGCTCGACAGGGGTCATCTCTGGGGCCAACGTCCTGACTTTC.

The chain has TRBV12-3 or TRBV12-4 and TRBJ2-7; 10 bases are a match to TRBD1. Unmatched junction bases numbered 8, after V lost 6 bases and J lost 6 bases. The CDR3 runs to 14 residues. CDR3 in DNA: TGTGCCAGCAGATGGGGGACAGGGGAAGGCGAGCAGTACTTC. Translation gives CASRWGTGEGEQYF.

This clonotype has a handful of counts. The V gene is TRBV27, the J gene TRBJ2-7; a possible D gene is TRBD1 (5 bases). Trimming cost V 0 bases and J 5 bases, with 17 bases left between them. Germline V gene lookup returns CDR1 MNHEY and CDR2 SMNVEV (reference sequence). This CDR3 has 16 amino acids. This CDR3 reads CASSLSPAGLGHEQYF. The CDR3 DNA reads TGTGCCAGCAGTTTATCCCCAGCAGGGCTAGGGCACGAGCAGTACTTC.

This clonotype was counted once. This CDR3 reads CASSLPTLASGAGELFF. DNA of the CDR3: TGTGCCAGCAGCTTGCCTACTTTGGCTAGTGGTGCCGGGGAGCTGTTTTTT. The genes are TRBV5-5 and TRBJ2-2, with D uncertain. The CDR3 sequence is 17 residues long. Germline V gene sequence: CDR1 SGHKS, CDR2 YYEKEE (reference sequence). Trimming cost V 1 base and J 6 bases, with 19 bases left between them.

The chain carries TRBV20-1 and TRBJ1-1; D unresolved. V lost 8 bases, J lost 4 bases, and 11 bases lay in between. This CDR3 is 11 amino acids long. CDR1 DFQATT and CDR2 SNEGSKA come from the germline V gene (reference sequence). The CDR3 region is CSPLGSTEAFF. CDR3 DNA sequence: TGCAGTCCCCTGGGGAGCACTGAAGCTTTCTTT.

The chain carries TRBV6-5 and TRBJ2-7, with TRBD2 matching 7 bases. CDR3 length: 14 amino acids. Per the germline V gene, CDR1 is MNHEY and CDR2 is SVGAGI. The trim removed 2 bases at V and 5 bases at J, leaving 6 bases unmatched. The CDR3 DNA follows: TGTGCCAGCAGTTACCTGGGAGGGGTGGACGAGCAGTACTTC. It encodes CASSYLGGVDEQYF.

This chain links TRBV5-1 with TRBJ2-7, with 9 bases identical to TRBD1. Looked up from germline, CDR1 is SGHRS and CDR2 is YFSETQ. The junction had 14 bases not matched to a gene; V was cut back by 5 bases and J by 5 bases. CDR3 length: 16 residues. CDR3 protein: CASRFGDREGTDEQYF. The CDR3 coding sequence is TGCGCCAGCAGATTCGGGGACAGGGAAGGAACGGACGAGCAGTACTTC.

The genes are TRBV7-9 and TRBJ1-1, with 8 bases identical to TRBD1. The V gene's germline CDR1 is SEHNR and CDR2 FQNEAQ (reference sequence). This CDR3 comprises 16 residues. The V segment lost 3 bases and the J segment 3 bases; nucleotides outside the gene matches: 9. Written as DNA, the CDR3 is TGTGCCAGCAGCTTCCTCAGGGGGCGGGGGGACACTGAAGCTTTCTTT. It is translated as CASSFLRGRGDTEAFF.

The rearrangement links TRBV20-1 to TRBJ2-7, with D possibly TRBD1 on 5 matching bases. The CDR3 is made up of 11 amino acids. The germline gives CDR1 DFQATT, CDR2 SNEGSKA (reference sequence). Trimming left V 7 bases short and J 3 bases short, with 10 bases between. The DNA of the CDR3 is TGCAGTGTGCAGGGAATCTACGAGCAGTACTTC. As protein: CSVQGIYEQYF.

The V and J genes are TRBV20-1 and TRBJ2-3; D gene uncertain. The CDR3 loop spans 13 amino acids. Germline V gene sequence: CDR1 DFQATT, CDR2 SNEGSKA (reference sequence). Trimming cost V 3 bases and J 6 bases, with 13 bases left between them. DNA of the CDR3: TGCAGTGCTAGTTATTACGGGTCTGATACGCAGTATTTT. Protein product: CSASYYGSDTQYF.

This chain joins TRBV10-3 and TRBJ1-6; a weak D match, TRBD1 (6 bases). Germline CDR1 is ENHRY and CDR2 is SYGVKD. This CDR3 contains 18 residues. The V end was cut by 0 bases, the J end by 7 bases, with 19 bases between. The CDR3 nucleotides read TGTGCCATCAGTGAGTCCTTGACGGGGGCCGTAGAGAATTCACCCCTCCACTTT. Translated: CAISESLTGAVENSPLHF.